Given below is one T cell receptor beta chain in context. Its antigen is still unknown. One end of the junction varies from germline; a read error may be responsible. Looking up the germline V gene yields CDR1 MDHEN and CDR2 SYDVKM. Inclusive of the bounding cysteine and phenylalanine, the CDR3 is 15 residues long. Just the 45-base CDR3 DNA is kept, in frame starting at base 1. Sequencing relied on an Illumina HiSeq 2500. Quantitative 5'-RACE with molecular barcodes was used to prepare TCR beta libraries. The authors' pipeline ran thus. Disease-linked TCR variants were identified with a new computational method built on a probabilistic model of VDJ rearrangement. Starting from the raw public reads, TCRdb applied fastp trimming at Q25, assembled clones with MiXCR and retained in-frame beta chains. Rows with one shared CDR3 protein collapse into an entry with the most common genes and DNA. In this record, the V and J calls reflect TCRdb's handling and not the investigators' own analysis. This sample gives about 250,000 distinct CDR3 sequences in total; roughly 8.2% of them show up just once. The leading ten clones occupy around 4.4% of the sample.

These data are taken from a study of CD8 T cells in ankylosing spondylitis (dated by TCRdb to about 2017). About the full investigation: The study set out to find disease-linked TCR variants by profiling T cell receptor beta repertoires in ankylosing spondylitis patients and healthy donors. The full study cohort comprised around 25 ankylosing spondylitis patients and 85 to 120 healthy donors. Peripheral blood was sampled, and synovial fluid was also collected from ankylosing spondylitis patients. Results the study describes overall, beyond this receptor: A TCR beta motif made up of several highly homologous amino acid variants appeared to be characteristic of blood from ankylosing spondylitis patients. Some motif variants had previously been reported in the synovial fluid and blood of reactive arthritis patients, which suggests shared mechanisms of disease initiation. The disease-linked clones were reported as significantly enriched in matched synovial fluid samples from ankylosing spondylitis patients. In peripheral blood, the disease-linked clones were found at relatively low frequencies and had a CD8+ phenotype.

The TCR comes from a female donor with ankylosing spondylitis or in good health (not recorded which). The chain uses TRBV28 and TRBJ2-4, with an unclear D gene assignment. The sample comprised blood, either unsorted or a sorted T cell fraction (not recorded which). At the DNA level, the sequence is TGTGACAGCAGTTTAGGCGGATTGACCAAAAACATTCAGTACTTC. It translates as CDSSLGGLTKNIQYF.